This T cell receptor beta chain was profiled in a study of Ad26.COV2.S vaccination and SARS-CoV-2 variants (dated by TCRdb to about 2021). Study-wide context: Donors in the vaccine arm were drawn from COV1001, a multicentre, randomized, double-blind, placebo-controlled phase I-IIa trial testing Ad26.COV2.S in healthy adults. Trial participants were randomized into five groups of five, in which low-dose or high-dose Ad26.COV2.S was given once or twice, or placebo was given on both occasions. Dosing of Ad26.COV2.S was intramuscular, at either 5x10^10 or 1x10^11 viral particles, delivered as one shot or as two shots spaced 56 days apart. Investigators remained blinded to trial group allocation during experiments and outcome assessment. The TCR-sequenced set comprised roughly 30 samples: some 19 Ad26.COV2.S vaccine recipients, 5 placebo recipients and 8 SARS-CoV-2 convalescent individuals. Sequencing of the TCRbeta repertoire served to evaluate the specificity and breadth of SARS-CoV-2-reactive T cell receptors following Ad26.COV2.S vaccination.

TCRbeta CDR3 regions were sequenced with the immunoSEQ Assay. After extraction, genomic DNA underwent amplification by bias-controlled multiplex PCR, followed by high-throughput sequencing. Processing in the source paper ran as follows. To quantify the absolute abundance of every unique TCRbeta CDR3 region, sequences were collapsed and filtered. T cell fraction was estimated by normalization of TCRbeta template counts to usable DNA, with usable DNA being measured through amplification of reference genes present in all nucleated cells. Repertoire TCRs were annotated as SARS-CoV-2-specific by exact matching of V gene, CDR3 amino acid sequence and J gene to a known reactive TCR set. The reference SARS-CoV-2 TCR set was obtained from MIRA and was filtered for enrichment in COVID-19-positive ImmuneCODE repertoires, whereby public or cross-reactive TCRs were removed. Using the MIRA antigens, annotated TCRs were further analysed by specific ORF or by position within an ORF. Breadth was defined as the number of annotated unique rearrangements divided by the total number of unique productive rearrangements, and depth was defined as the summed frequency of the annotated unique rearrangements. Group comparisons of TCR breadth used two-sided Wilcoxon rank-sum tests. TCRdb mirrors the immuneACCESS table, restricted to in-frame sequences. Some clones are absent from its copies; in checked studies, under half trace to an unresolved V gene, and the reason for the others is unknown. The D gene and trimming were derived from the DNA, and the V and J assignments and clone size from that table. The sample records some 320,000 clones, about 82% of which are singletons. Less than 2% of the sample is held by the ten biggest clonotypes.

Remarks on this clone: Its antigen is still unknown. Base quality data are lacking; no much larger clone is found one base away.

The investigation overall reported the following: Higher spike-specific TCR breadth was observed in Ad26.COV2.S recipients than in placebo recipients (P = 0.0014). Comparable non-spike TCR breadth was observed between vaccine and placebo recipients, consistent with only spike being contained in the vaccine. Substantial breadth of spike-specific CD8+ and CD4+ T cell responses was reported after vaccination. Comparing responses between vaccine doses or regimens was not something the study was powered to do. The authors noted that the TCR breadth and depth analyses may have underestimated total T cell responses.

CDR1 and CDR2 are drawn from the germline V gene (reference sequence): LGHDT, YNNKEL. Including cysteine and phenylalanine, the CDR3 has 18 amino acids. Just the 54-base CDR3 DNA is kept, in frame starting at base 1. V is cut by 5 bases and J by 5 bases, and the space between the germline ends is 25 bases. The label giving this sample's treatment or condition can be read as: roughly 20 received Ad26.COV2.S at low or high dose, single or two shots; 5 received placebo; per-sample allocation not given. For vaccine and placebo recipients, the sequenced repertoires came from samples collected on day 63 after the first injection. In Cohort 1b, 20 to 25 adults aged 18-55 years were enrolled at a single site in Boston, USA, between 29 July and 7 August 2020. Ad26.COV2.S was a replication-incompetent adenovirus type 26 vector expressing a prefusion-stabilized SARS-CoV-2 spike protein from the original Wuhan strain.

The sequences come from peripheral blood, collected in a trial of Ad26.COV2.S vaccine versus placebo. The sequence links TRBV3-1 (or the pseudogene TRBV3-2) to TRBJ1-5; a confident D gene designation cannot be given. This sequence originates from a person between 18 and 60 years old who received the Ad26.COV2.S COVID-19 vaccine or a placebo. The sequenced DNA is TGTGCCAGCAGCGTCGACATTAAACCCCCCTCGCCCGATCAGCCCCAGCATTTT. Protein translation: CASSVDIKPPSPDQPQHF.